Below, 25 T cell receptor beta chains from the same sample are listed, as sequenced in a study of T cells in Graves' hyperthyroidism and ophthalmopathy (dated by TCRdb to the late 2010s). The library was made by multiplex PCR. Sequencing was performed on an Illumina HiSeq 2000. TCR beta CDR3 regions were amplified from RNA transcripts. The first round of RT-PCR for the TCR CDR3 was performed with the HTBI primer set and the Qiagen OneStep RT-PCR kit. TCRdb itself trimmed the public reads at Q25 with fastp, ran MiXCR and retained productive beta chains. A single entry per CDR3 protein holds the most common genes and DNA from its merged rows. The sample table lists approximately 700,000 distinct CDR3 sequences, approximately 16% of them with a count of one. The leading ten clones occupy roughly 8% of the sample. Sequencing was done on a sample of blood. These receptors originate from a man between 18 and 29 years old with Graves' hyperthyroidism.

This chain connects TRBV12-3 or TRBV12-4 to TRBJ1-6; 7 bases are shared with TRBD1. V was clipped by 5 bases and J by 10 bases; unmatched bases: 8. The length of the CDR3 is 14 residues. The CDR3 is CASSPTGRGSPLHF. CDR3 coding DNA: TGTGCCAGCAGTCCGACAGGGAGGGGCTCACCCCTCCACTTT.

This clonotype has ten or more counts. The CDR3 protein is CASSPSGRIGQFF. In DNA, the CDR3 is TGTGCCAGCTCACCTAGCGGGAGAATTGGGCAGTTCTTC. The rearrangement joins TRBV18 to TRBJ2-1, with 9 bases matching TRBD2. Per the germline V gene, CDR1 is KGHSH and CDR2 is LQKENI. Losses at the gene ends were 3 bases for V and 12 bases for J; bases not matched to a gene: 6. The CDR3 extends over 13 amino acids. Full variable domain (missing parts from reference TRBV18 and TRBJ2-1): NAGVMQNPRHLVRRRGQEARLRCSPMKGHSHVYWYRQLPEEGLKFMVYLQKENIIDESGMPKERFSAEFPKEGPSILRIQQVVRGDSAAYFCASSPSGRIGQFFGPGTRLTVL.

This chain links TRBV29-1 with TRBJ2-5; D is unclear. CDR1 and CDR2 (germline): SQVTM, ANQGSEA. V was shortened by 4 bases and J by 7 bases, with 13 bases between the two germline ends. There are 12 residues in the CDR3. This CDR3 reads CSVAPSRGTQYF. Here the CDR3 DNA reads TGCAGCGTTGCCCCCTCCCGCGGGACCCAGTACTTC.

Here the CDR3 reads CASSIGEDYGYTF. In DNA form, the CDR3 reads TGTGCCAGTAGTATAGGGGAAGACTATGGCTACACCTTC. The chain uses TRBV19 and TRBJ1-2; D not resolved. Between the trimmed V and J ends, which lost 1 base and 3 bases, there was a span of 6 bases. Germline loops: CDR1 LNHDA, CDR2 SQIVND (reference sequence). The CDR3 runs 13 residues.

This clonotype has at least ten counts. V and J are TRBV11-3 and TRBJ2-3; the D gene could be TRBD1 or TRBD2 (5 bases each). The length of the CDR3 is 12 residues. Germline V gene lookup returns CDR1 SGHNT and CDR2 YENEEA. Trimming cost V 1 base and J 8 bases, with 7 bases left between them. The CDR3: CASSLVGTTQYF. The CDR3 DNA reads TGTGCCAGCAGCTTAGTGGGGACTACGCAGTATTTT.

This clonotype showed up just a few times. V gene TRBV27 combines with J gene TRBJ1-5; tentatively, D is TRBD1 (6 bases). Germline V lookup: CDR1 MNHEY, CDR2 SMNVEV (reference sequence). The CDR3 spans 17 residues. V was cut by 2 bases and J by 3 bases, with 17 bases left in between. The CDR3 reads CASSLGGTGTLNQPQHF. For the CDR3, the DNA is TGTGCCAGCAGTTTAGGGGGAACCGGGACACTCAATCAGCCCCAGCATTTT.

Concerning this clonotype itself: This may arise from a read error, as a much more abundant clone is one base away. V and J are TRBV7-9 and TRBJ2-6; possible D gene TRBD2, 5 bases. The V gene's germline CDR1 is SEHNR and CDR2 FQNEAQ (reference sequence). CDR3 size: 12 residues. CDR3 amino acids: CAGSPRGHVLTF. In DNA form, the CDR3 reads TGTGCCGGCAGCCCCAGAGGGCACGTCCTGACTTTC.

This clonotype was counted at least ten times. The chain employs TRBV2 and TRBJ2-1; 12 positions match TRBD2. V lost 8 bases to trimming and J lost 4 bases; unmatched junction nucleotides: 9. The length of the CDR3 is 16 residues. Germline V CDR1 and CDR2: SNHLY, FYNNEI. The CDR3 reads CASSRTSGIPYNEQFF. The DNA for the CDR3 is TGTGCCAGCTCCAGGACTAGCGGGATACCTTACAATGAGCAGTTCTTC.

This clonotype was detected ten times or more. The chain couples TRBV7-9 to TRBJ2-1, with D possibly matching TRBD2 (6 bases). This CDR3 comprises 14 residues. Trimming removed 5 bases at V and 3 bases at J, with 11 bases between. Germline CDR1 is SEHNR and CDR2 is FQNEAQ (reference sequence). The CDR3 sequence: CASSQMGGYNEQFF. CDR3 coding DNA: TGTGCCAGCAGCCAAATGGGGGGCTACAATGAGCAGTTCTTC.

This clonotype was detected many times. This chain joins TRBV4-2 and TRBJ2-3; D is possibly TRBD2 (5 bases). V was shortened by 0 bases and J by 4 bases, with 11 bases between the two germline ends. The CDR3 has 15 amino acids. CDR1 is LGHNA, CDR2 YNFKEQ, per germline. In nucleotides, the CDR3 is TGTGCCAGCAGCCAAGACGGCCTAGCAGCAGATACGCAGTATTTT. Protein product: CASSQDGLAADTQYF.

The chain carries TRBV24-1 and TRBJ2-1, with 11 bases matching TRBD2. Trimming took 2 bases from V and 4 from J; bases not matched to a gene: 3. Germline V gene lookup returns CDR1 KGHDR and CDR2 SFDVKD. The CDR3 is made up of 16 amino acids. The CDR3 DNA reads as TGTGCCACCAGTGATTCTAGCGGGAGGAAGTACAATGAGCAGTTCTTC. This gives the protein CATSDSSGRKYNEQFF.

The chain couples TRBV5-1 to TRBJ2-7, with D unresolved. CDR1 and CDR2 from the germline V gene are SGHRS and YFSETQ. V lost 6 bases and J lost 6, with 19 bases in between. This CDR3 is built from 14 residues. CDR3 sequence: CASKLGSTTTEQYF. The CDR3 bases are TGCGCCAGCAAATTGGGCTCTACTACAACCGAGCAGTACTTC.

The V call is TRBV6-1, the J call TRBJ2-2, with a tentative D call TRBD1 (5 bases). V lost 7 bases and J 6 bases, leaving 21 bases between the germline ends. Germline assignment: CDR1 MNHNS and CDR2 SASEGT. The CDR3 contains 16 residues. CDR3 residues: CASKLNWGSLAGELFF. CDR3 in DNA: TGTGCCAGCAAATTAAACTGGGGCAGCCTTGCCGGGGAGCTGTTTTTT.

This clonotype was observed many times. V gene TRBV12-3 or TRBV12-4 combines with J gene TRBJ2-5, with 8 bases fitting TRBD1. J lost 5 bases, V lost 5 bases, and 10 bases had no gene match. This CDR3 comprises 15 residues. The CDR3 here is CASSRTGSWEETQYF. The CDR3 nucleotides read TGTGCCAGCAGTCGGACAGGGAGTTGGGAGGAGACCCAGTACTTC.

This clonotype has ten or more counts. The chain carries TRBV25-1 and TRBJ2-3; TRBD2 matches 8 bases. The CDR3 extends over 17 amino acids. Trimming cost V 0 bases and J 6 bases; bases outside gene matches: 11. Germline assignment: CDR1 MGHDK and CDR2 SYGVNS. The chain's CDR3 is CASSEYRAGVGQDTQYF. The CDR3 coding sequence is TGTGCCAGCAGTGAATATAGAGCGGGAGTTGGACAGGATACGCAGTATTTT.

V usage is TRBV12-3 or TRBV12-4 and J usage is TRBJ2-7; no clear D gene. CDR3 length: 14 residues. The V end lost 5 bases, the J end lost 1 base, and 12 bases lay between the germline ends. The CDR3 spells CASSPRTSSYEQYF. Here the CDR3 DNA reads TGTGCCAGCAGTCCCCGGACGAGTTCCTACGAGCAGTACTTC.

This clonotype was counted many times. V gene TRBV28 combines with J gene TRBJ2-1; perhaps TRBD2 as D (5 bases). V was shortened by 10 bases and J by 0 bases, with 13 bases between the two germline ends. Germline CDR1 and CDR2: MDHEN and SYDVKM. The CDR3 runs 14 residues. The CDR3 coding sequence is TGTGCCACCGCGTTGGAGGTCTCCTACAATGAGCAGTTCTTC. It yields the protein CATALEVSYNEQFF.

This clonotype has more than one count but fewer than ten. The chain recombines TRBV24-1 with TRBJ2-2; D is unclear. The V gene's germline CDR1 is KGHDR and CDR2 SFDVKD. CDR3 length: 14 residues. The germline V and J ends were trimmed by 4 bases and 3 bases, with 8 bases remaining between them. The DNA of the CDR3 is TGTGCCACCAGTGAGCTGAAGGACACCGGGGAGCTGTTTTTT. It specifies CATSELKDTGELFF.

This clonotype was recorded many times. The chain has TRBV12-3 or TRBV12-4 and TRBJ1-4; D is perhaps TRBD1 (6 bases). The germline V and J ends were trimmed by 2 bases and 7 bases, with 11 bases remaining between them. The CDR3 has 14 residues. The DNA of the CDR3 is TGTGCCAGCAGTTTATCGGGGGCGCGTGAAAAACTGTTTTTT. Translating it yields CASSLSGAREKLFF.

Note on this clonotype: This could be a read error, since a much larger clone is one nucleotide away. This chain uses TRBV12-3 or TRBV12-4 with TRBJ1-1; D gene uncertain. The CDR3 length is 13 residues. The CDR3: CASSSLSTLEGFF. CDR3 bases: TGTGCCAGCAGTTCCCTCTCGACCCTTGAAGGTTTCTTT.

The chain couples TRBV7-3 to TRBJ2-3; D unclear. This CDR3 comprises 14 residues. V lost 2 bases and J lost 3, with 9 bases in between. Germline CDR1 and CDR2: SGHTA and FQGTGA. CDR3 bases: TGTGCCAGCAGCTTAGGTGGTCATACAGATACGCAGTATTTT. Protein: CASSLGGHTDTQYF.

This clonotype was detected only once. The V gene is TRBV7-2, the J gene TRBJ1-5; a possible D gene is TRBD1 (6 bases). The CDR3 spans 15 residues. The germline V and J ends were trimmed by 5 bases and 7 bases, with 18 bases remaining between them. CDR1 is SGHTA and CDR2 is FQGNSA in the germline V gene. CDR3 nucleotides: TGTGCCAGCAGCCACCCGAACAGGGACGGGCAGCCCCAGCATTTT. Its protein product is CASSHPNRDGQPQHF. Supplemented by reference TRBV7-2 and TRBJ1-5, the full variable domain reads GAGVSQSPSNKVTEKGKDVELRCDPISGHTALYWYRQSLGQGLEFLIYFQGNSAPDKSGLPSDRFSAERTGGSVSTLTIQRTQQEDSAVYLCASSHPNRDGQPQHFGDGTRLSIL.

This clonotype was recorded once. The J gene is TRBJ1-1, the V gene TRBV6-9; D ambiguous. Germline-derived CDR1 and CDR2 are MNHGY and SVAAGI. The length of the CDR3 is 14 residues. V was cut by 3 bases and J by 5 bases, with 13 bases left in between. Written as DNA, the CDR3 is TGTGCCAGCAGTTACTCGAAAAGTTGGACTGAAGCTTTCTTT. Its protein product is CASSYSKSWTEAFF.

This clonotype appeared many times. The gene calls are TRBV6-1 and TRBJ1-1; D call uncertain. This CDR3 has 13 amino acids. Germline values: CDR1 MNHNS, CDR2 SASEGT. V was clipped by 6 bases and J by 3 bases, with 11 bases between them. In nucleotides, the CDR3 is TGTGCCAGCAGGGTGTCTGGGGACACTGAAGCTTTCTTT. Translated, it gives CASRVSGDTEAFF.

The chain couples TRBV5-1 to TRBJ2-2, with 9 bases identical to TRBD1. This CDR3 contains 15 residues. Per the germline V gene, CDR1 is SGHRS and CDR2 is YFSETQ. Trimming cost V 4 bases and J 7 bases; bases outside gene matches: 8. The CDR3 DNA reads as TGCGCCAGCAGCCCTACCGGGACAGGGAGCGGGGAGCTGTTTTTT. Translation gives CASSPTGTGSGELFF.